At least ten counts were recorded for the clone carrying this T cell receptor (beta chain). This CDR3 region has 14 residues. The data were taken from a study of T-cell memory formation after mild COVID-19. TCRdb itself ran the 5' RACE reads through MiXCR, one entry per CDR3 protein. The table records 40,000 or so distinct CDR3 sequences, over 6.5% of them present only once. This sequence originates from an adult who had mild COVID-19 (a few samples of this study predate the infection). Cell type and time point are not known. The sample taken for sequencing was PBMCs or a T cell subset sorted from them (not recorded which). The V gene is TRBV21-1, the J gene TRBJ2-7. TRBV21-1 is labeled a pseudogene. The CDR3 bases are TGTGCCAGCAGCAAAGGAGGCTACTCCTACGAGCAGTACTTC. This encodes CASSKGGYSYEQYF.